This T cell receptor beta chain was sequenced for a study of PD-1 blockade in classical Hodgkin lymphoma. Documented time point: newly diagnosed, previously untreated cHL patient sample. TCRdb keeps only in-frame clones here, not all; method: immunoSEQ multiplex PCR. The data show fewer than 90,000 clones, over 90% seen once. The sequence came from a human donor with classical Hodgkin lymphoma. Sequenced sample: peripheral blood mononuclear cells (PBMCs).

The CDR3 here is CASSQEVGTLSYEQYF. The CDR3 DNA is TGCGCCAGCAGCCAAGAGGTCGGGACGCTATCCTACGAGCAGTACTTC. The chain combines TRBV4-1 with TRBJ2-7; the D gene could be TRBD1 or TRBD2 (5 bases each). The CDR3 is made up of 16 amino acids. V was trimmed by 0 bases and J by 1 base, leaving 13 bases between them. Germline CDR1 MGHRA, CDR2 YSYEKL.